The clone carrying this T cell receptor (beta chain) appeared many times. Antigen specificity is unknown. Germline CDR1 reads SGHVS; CDR2 reads FQNEAQ. V was shortened by 5 bases and J by 5 bases, with 16 bases between the two germline ends. CDR3 length: 14 residues. The data stem from a study of HIV-infected patients and healthy controls. Study-wide results and caveats: The diversity differences were not explained by slight age and sex differences between study cohorts. In healthy controls, MAIT alpha CDR3s were common; in HIV+ repertoires, severely depleted.

About 500 ng RNA was reverse transcribed with alpha and beta constant-region primers. Alpha and beta chain libraries were made separately by chain-specific third strand synthesis with multiplexing indices. Ligation attached cDNA to a 5' RACE adapter that carried a random hexamer and SP2 site. One entry per CDR3 protein, called by TCRdb with MiXCR from the 5' RACE reads. The sample records several thousand distinct CDR3 sequences, about 7.4% being singletons. Roughly three months, about 14 weeks, into antiretroviral therapy, follow-up blood was collected. The repertoire came from unfractionated whole blood and reflected all unsorted peripheral T cells.

This TCR was sampled from an adult with HIV infection. The input for sequencing was blood, taken during antiretroviral therapy. The chain employs TRBV7-8 and TRBJ2-7; a possible D gene is TRBD2 (7 bases). CDR3 protein: CASSLQGGGDEQYF. CDR3 sequence (DNA): TGTGCCAGCAGCCTCCAAGGGGGAGGGGACGAGCAGTACTTC.